One sample yielded the 2 T cell receptor beta chains listed below, sequenced in a study of blood T cell repertoires in COVID-19. The method was immunoSEQ multiplex PCR; TCRdb's version includes in-frame clones alone and lacks a portion of them. The table lists tens of thousands of clones, approximately 80% of them singletons. Sequencing used peripheral blood. The receptors here all came from a man in his forties or fifties with COVID-19, enrolled during active disease.

The gene calls are TRBV28 and TRBJ1-6, with a tentative D call TRBD1 (5 bases). The CDR3 has 16 residues. Trimming removed 1 base at V and 2 bases at J, with 9 bases between. Germline CDR1 and CDR2: MDHEN and SYDVKM. The CDR3 bases are TGTGCCAGCAGTTTATCACAGGCCGCCTATAATTCACCCCTCCACTTT. It encodes CASSLSQAAYNSPLHF.

This chain joins TRBV10-2 and TRBJ1-5; D is uncertain. The CDR3 loop spans 13 amino acids. Germline lookup yields CDR1 WSHSY and CDR2 SAAADI. Deletions cut 6 bases from V and 3 bases from J, with 9 bases between. The CDR3 loop is CASRRASNQPQHF. The CDR3, as DNA: TGCGCCAGCAGGCGGGCCTCCAATCAGCCCCAGCATTTT.